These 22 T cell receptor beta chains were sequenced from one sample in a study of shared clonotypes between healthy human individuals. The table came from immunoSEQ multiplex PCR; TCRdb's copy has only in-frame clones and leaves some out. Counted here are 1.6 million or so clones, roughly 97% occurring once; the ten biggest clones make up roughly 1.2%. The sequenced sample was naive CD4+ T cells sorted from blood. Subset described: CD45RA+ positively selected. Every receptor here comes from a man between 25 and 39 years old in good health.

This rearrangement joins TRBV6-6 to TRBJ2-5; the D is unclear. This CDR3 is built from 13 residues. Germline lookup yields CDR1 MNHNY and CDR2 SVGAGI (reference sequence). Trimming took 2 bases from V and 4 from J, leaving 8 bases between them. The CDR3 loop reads CASSYQSLETQYF. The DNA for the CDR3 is TGTGCCAGCAGTTACCAATCTCTAGAGACCCAGTACTTC.

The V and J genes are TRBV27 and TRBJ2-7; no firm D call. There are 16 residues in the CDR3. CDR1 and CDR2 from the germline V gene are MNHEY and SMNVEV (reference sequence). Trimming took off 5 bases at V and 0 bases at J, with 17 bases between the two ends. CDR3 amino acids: CASSPWLATSSYEQYF. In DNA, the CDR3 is TGTGCCAGCAGTCCATGGCTGGCCACGAGCTCCTACGAGCAGTACTTC.

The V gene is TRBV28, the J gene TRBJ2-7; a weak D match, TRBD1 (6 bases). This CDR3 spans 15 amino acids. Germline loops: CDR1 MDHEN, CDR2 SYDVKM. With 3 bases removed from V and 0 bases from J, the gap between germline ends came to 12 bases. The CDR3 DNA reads TGTGCCAGCAGTTTTGGTCAGGGGCACTCCTACGAGCAGTACTTC. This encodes CASSFGQGHSYEQYF. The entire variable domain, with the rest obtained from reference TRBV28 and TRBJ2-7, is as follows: DVKVTQSSRYLVKRTGEKVFLECVQDMDHENMFWYRQDPGLGLRLIYFSYDVKMKEKGDIPEGYSVSREKKERFSLILESASTNQTSMYLCASSFGQGHSYEQYFGPGTRLTVT.

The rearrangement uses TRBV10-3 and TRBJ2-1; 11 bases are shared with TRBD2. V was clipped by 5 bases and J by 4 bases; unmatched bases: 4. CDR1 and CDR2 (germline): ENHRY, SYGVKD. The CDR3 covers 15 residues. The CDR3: CAISPGTSGYNEQFF. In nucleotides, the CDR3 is TGTGCCATCAGTCCCGGGACTAGCGGATACAATGAGCAGTTCTTC.

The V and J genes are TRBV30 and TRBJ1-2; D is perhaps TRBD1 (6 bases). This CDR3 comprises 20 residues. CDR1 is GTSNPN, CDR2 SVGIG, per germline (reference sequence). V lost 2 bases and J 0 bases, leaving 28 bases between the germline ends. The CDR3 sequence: CAWSTRTRGQLFLANYGYTF. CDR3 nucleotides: TGTGCCTGGAGTACCCGGACCAGGGGTCAGCTATTTTTGGCTAACTATGGCTACACCTTC.

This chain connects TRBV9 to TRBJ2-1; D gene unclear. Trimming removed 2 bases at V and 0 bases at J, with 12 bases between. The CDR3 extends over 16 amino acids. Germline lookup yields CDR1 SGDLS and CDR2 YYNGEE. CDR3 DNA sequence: TGTGCCAGCAGCGTCGCAACTTCGTACTCCTACAATGAGCAGTTCTTC. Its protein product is CASSVATSYSYNEQFF.

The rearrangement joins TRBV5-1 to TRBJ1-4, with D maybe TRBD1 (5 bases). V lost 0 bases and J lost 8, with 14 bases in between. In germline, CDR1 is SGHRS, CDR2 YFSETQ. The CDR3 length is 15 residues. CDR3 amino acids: CASSLAGGTSEKLFF. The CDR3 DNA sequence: TGCGCCAGCAGCTTGGCGGGGGGGACGTCCGAAAAACTGTTTTTT.

In DNA, the CDR3 is TGCGCCAGCAGCCGGACCTCTCCGGTAGGAGCGGTTACTGAATCCTACAATGAGCAGTTCTTC. Amino acid sequence: CASSRTSPVGAVTESYNEQFF. The V and J genes are TRBV5-1 and TRBJ2-1; D might be TRBD2 (5 bases). V dropped 4 bases and J dropped 1 base, with 30 bases sitting between them. The CDR3 loop spans 21 amino acids. Germline V gene lookup returns CDR1 SGHRS and CDR2 YFSETQ.

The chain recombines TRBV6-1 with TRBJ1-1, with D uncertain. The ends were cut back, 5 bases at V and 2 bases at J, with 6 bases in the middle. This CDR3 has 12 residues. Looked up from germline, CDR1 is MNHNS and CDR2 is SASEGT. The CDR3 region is CASSLINTEAFF. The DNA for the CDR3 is TGTGCCAGCAGTCTAATAAACACTGAAGCTTTCTTT.

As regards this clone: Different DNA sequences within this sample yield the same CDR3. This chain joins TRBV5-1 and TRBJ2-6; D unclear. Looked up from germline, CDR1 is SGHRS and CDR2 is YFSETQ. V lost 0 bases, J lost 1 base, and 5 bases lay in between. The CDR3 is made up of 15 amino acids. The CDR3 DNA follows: TGCGCCAGCAGCTTGGGTTCGTCTGGGGCCAACGTCCTGACTTTC. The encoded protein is CASSLGSSGANVLTF.

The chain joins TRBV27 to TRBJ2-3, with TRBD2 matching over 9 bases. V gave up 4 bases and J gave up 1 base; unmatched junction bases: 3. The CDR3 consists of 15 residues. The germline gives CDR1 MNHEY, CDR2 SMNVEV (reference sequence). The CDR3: CASSSRLAGTDTQYF. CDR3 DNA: TGTGCCAGCAGTTCCCGACTAGCGGGCACAGATACGCAGTATTTT.

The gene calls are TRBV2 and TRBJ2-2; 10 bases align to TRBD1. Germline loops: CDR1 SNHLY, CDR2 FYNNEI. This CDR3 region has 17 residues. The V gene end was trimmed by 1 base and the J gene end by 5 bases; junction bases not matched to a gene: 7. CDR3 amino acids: CASSEVSSDRGTGELFF. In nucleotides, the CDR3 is TGTGCCAGCAGTGAAGTGTCCTCGGACAGGGGGACCGGGGAGCTGTTTTTT. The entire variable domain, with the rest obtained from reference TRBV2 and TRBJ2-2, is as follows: EPEVTQTPSHQVTQMGQEVILRCVPISNHLYFYWYRQILGQKVEFLVSFYNNEISEKSEIFDDQFSVERPDGSNFTLKIRSTKLEDSAMYFCASSEVSSDRGTGELFFGEGSRLTVL.

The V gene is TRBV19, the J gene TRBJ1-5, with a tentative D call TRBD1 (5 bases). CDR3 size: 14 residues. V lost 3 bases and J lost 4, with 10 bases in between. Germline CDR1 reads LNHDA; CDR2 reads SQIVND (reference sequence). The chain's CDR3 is CASSIRTMNQPQHF. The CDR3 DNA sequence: TGTGCCAGTAGTATTCGGACAATGAATCAGCCCCAGCATTTT.

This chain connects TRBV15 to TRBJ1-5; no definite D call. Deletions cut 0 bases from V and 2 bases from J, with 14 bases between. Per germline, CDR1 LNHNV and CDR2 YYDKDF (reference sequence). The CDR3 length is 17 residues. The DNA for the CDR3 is TGTGCCACCAGCAGAGATTTAAAGAGGGTTGGCAATCAGCCCCAGCATTTT. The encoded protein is CATSRDLKRVGNQPQHF.

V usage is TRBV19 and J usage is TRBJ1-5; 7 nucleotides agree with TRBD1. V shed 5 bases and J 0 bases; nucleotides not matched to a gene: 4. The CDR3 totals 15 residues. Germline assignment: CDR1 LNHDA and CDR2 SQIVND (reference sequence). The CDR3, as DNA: TGTGCCAGTAGTCGACAGGGAAATAGCAATCAGCCCCAGCATTTT. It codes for CASSRQGNSNQPQHF. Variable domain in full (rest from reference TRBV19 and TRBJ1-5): DGGITQSPKYLFRKEGQNVTLSCEQNLNHDAMYWYRQDPGQGLRLIYYSQIVNDFQKGDIAEGYSVSREKKESFPLTVTSAQKNPTAFYLCASSRQGNSNQPQHFGDGTRLSIL.

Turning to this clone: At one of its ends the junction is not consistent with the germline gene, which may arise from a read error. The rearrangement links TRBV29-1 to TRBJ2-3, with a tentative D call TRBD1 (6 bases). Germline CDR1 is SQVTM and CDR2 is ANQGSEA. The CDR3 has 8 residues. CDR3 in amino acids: CSVDDRNF. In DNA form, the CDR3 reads TGCAGCGTGGACGACAGGAATTTT.

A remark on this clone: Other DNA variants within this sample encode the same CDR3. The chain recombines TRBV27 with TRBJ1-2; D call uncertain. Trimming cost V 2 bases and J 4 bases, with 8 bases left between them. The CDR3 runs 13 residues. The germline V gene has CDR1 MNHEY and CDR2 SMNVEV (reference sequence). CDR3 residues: CASSLQGSYGYTF. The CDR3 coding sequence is TGTGCCAGCAGTTTACAAGGAAGCTATGGCTACACCTTC.

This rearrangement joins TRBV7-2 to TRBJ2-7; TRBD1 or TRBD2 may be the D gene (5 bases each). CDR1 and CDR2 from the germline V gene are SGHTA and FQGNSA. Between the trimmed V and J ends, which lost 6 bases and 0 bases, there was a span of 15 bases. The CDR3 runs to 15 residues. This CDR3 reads CASRSRDASSYEQYF. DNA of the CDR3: TGTGCCAGCAGATCCCGGGACGCCAGCTCCTACGAGCAGTACTTC.

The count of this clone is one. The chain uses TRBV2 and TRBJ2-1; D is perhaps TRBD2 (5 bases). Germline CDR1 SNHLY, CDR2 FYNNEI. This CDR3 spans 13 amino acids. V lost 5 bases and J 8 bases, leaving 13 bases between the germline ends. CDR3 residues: CASSRTAGDEQFF. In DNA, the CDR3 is TGTGCCAGCAGTCGGACTGCGGGCGATGAGCAGTTCTTC.

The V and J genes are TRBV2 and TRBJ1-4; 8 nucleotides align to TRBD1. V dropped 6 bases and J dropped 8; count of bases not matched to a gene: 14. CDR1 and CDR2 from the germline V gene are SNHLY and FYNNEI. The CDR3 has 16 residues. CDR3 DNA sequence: TGTGCCAGCAGACGGGACCTCCTGGGACAGGCCGAAAAACTGTTTTTT. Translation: CASRRDLLGQAEKLFF.

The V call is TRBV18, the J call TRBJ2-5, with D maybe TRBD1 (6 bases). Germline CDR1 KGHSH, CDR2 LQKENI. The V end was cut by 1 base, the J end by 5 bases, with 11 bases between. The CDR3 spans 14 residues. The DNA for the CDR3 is TGTGCCAGCTCACCACTACAGGGTACGGAGACCCAGTACTTC. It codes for CASSPLQGTETQYF. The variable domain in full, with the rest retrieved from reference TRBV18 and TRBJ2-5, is NAGVMQNPRHLVRRRGQEARLRCSPMKGHSHVYWYRQLPEEGLKFMVYLQKENIIDESGMPKERFSAEFPKEGPSILRIQQVVRGDSAAYFCASSPLQGTETQYFGPGTRLLVL.

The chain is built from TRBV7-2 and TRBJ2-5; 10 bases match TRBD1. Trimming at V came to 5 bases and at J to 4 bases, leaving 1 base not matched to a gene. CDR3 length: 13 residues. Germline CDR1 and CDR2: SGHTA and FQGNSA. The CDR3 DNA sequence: TGTGCCAGCAGCCGGACAGGGGGAGAGACCCAGTACTTC. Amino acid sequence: CASSRTGGETQYF.